This T cell receptor (beta chain) was profiled in a study of identical twins. Overall study findings and caveats: Insertions were reduced in abundant cord blood beta clonotypes but not in memory repertoires.

Template switching added a universal primer site; cDNA carried unique molecular identifiers. A single record per CDR3 protein comes from TCRdb applying MiXCR to the 5' RACE reads. The data contain 250,000 to 350,000 distinct CDR3 sequences, less than 9% of them singletons. V lost 2 bases, J lost 6 bases, and 10 bases lay in between. Germline CDR1 is SGHAT and CDR2 is FQNNGV. The CDR3 is 13 amino acids. This clonotype came up many times. The target antigen is unknown. These same data were also listed under a study on yellow fever vaccine responses in identical twins.

This TCR came from a woman in her late teens or twenties in good health. This chain connects TRBV11-2 to TRBJ1-1, with D unresolved. Sequencing was done on a sample of memory (CD45RO+) T cells sorted from blood. The CDR3 reads CASSLRPRAEAFF. The CDR3 DNA reads as TGTGCCAGCAGCTTACGGCCGCGAGCTGAAGCTTTCTTT.